These T cell receptor beta chains were read from a single sample in a study of shared T cell receptors in the human thymus. Measured with immunoSEQ multiplex PCR; TCRdb has only the in-frame clones, and not every one. The table records 600,000 or so clones, 80% to 90% of them present only once. The same sample was also used in a study of human thymus T cells.

Sequencing used thymocytes. These receptors originate from a boy under two years old with a congenital heart defect. The CDR3 runs from the conserved cysteine through the conserved F or W.

V gene: TRBV28
CDR3 protein: CASSLCSSGRACTGELFF

V gene: TRBV18
CDR3 protein: CASSPRSATNEKLFF

V gene: TRBV6-1
CDR3 protein: CASSGPTGDCNQPQHF

V gene: TRBV5-6
CDR3 protein: CASSLQGSYGYTF

V gene: TRBV30
CDR3 protein: CAWSVRPGINGNTIYF

V gene: TRBV15
CDR3 protein: CATSSTGTGGEETQYF

V gene: TRBV19
CDR3 protein: CASSIGPKADEQFF

V gene: TRBV29-1
CDR3 protein: CSVHCTDTQYF

V gene: TRBV10-3
CDR3 protein: CAISGDSYEQYF

V gene: TRBV9
CDR3 protein: CASSVPLSGRDTDTQYF

V gene: TRBV6-5
CDR3 protein: CASSSQTGGYNSPLHF

V gene: TRBV7-2
CDR3 protein: CASSLDRGQGYEQYF

V gene: TRBV5-1
CDR3 protein: CASSSLEADGYTF

V gene: TRBV28
CDR3 protein: CASSLQGRRAHSAKETQYF

V gene: TRBV7-6
CDR3 protein: CASSLWVGQRGIKETQYF

V gene: TRBV14
CDR3 protein: CASSQGATGELFF

V gene: TRBV19
CDR3 protein: CASSIRTANYSNQPQHF

V gene: TRBV28
CDR3 protein: CASRLYRLPGEKRNTEAFF

V gene: TRBV7-4
CDR3 protein: CASSLTGTDGYTF

V gene: TRBV28
CDR3 protein: CASSPRDIGGRHAGELFF

V gene: TRBV5-1
CDR3 protein: CASSLGTGVDTEAFF

V gene: TRBV21-1
CDR3 protein: CASSKKKGRQGGSSYNSPLHF

V gene: TRBV19
CDR3 protein: CASSPLLARQSYGYTF

V gene: TRBV2
CDR3 protein: CASRAGEGQPQHF

V gene: TRBV4-3
CDR3 protein: CASSRGPGGYTEAFF

V gene: TRBV28
CDR3 protein: CASIDGTGANVLTF

V gene: TRBV5-1
CDR3 protein: CASSAGLAGVANTGELFF

V gene: TRBV7-2
CDR3 protein: CASTKYFTPGEGGNTIYF

V gene: TRBV29-1
CDR3 protein: CSVWVGLAGFSYEQYF

V gene: TRBV4-3
CDR3 protein: CASSQVLAGYEQYF

V gene: TRBV28
CDR3 protein: CASSLKLPSRGNYGYTF

V gene: TRBV15
CDR3 protein: CATSRTSGTYNEQFF

V gene: TRBV7-9
CDR3 protein: CASSTGTRGNTIYF

V gene: TRBV5-8
CDR3 protein: CASSLPGREYGYTF

V gene: TRBV2
CDR3 protein: CASVGQGALPSGTPPKQYF

V gene: TRBV9
CDR3 protein: CASSARLPNSPLHF

V gene: TRBV5-1
CDR3 protein: CASRPPSGRKPGELFF

V gene: TRBV7-8
CDR3 protein: CASSLVFRGHHEQYF

V gene: TRBV4-3
CDR3 protein: CASSPKTAGDYGYTF

V gene: TRBV9
CDR3 protein: CASSAREEDTDTQYF

V gene: TRBV4-2
CDR3 protein: CASSLRTGLEVTDTQYF

V gene: TRBV5-5
CDR3 protein: CASSSLTGGQGGELFF

V gene: TRBV27
CDR3 protein: CASSIDDRDPEAFF

V gene: TRBV7-6
CDR3 protein: CASSLCGQGRFF

V gene: TRBV7-2
CDR3 protein: CASSPLEKQYF